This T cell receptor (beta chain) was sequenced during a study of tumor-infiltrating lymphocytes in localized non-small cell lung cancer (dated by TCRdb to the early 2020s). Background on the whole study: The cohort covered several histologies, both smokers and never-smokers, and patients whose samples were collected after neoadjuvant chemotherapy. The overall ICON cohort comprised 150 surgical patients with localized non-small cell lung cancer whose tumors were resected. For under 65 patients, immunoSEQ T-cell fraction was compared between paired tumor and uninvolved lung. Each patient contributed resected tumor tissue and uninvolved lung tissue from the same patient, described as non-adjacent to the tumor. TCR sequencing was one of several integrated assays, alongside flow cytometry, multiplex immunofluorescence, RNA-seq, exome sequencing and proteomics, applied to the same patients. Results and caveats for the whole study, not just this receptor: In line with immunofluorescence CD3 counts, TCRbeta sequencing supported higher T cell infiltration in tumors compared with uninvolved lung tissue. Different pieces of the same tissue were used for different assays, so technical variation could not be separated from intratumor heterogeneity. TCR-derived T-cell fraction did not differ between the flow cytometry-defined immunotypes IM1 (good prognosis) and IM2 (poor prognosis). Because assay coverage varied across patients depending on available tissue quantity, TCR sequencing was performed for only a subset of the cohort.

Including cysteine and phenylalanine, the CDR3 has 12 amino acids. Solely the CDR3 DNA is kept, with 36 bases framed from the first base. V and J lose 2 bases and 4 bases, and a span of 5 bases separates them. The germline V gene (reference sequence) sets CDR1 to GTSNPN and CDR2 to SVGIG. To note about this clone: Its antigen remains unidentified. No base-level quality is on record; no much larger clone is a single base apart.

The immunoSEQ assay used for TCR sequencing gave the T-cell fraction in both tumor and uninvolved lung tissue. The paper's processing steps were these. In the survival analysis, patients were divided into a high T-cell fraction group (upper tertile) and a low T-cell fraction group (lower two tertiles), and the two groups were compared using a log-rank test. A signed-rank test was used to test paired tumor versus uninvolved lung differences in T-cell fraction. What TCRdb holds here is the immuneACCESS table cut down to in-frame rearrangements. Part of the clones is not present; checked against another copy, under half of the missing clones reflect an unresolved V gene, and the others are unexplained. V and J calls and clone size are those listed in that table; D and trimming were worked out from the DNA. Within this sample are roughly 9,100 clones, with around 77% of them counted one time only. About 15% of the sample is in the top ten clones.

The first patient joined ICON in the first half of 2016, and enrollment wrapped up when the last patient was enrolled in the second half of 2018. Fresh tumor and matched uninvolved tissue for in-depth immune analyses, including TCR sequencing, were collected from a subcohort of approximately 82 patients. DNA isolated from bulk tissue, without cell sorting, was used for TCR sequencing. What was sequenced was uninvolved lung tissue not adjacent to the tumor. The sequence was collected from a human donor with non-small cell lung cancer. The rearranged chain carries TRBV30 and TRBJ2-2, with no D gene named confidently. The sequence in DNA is TGTGCCTGGAGTATCGTCACCGGGGAGCTGTTTTTT. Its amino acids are CAWSIVTGELFF.